These 5 T cell receptor beta chains were all obtained from the same sample, sequenced in a study of regulatory T cells in long-lasting Graves disease. Sample time point: persistent/refractory GD, antithyroid drugs over 5 years with positive TRAb. Generation of the TCR library employed RNA extracted from PBMCs. TCR beta libraries were built with iRepertoire HTBI primers and Arm-PCR of CDR3 regions. One entry per CDR3 protein, called by TCRdb with MiXCR from the multiplex PCR reads. The sample shows almost 350,000 distinct CDR3 sequences, around 20% of them seen only once. The sample in question was peripheral blood mononuclear cells (PBMCs), obtained when the disease was refractory, from a patient treated with antithyroid drugs. The receptor set was obtained from a female donor with Graves disease.

The table lists this clonotype with many counts. The genes are TRBV5-1 and TRBJ1-5; D gene uncertain. Germline CDR1 is SGHRS and CDR2 is YFSETQ. Trimming took 0 bases from V and 6 from J, leaving 10 bases between them. This CDR3 comprises 14 residues. As DNA, the CDR3 is TGCGCCAGCAGCTTGGAGGAGGGTCGTCAGCCCCAGCATTTT. Protein sequence: CASSLEEGRQPQHF.

The gene calls are TRBV20-1 and TRBJ2-1; D is perhaps TRBD2 (6 bases). V was pared by 6 bases and J by 4 bases, with 13 bases between. Germline V gives CDR1 DFQATT, CDR2 SNEGSKA (reference sequence). This CDR3 is built from 13 residues. The CDR3 DNA is TGCAGTGCCACGGAGGGAGTTTACAATGAGCAGTTCTTC. Translated, it gives CSATEGVYNEQFF.

The chain has TRBV7-3 and TRBJ2-5, with TRBD2 matching 7 bases. The junction had 3 bases not matched to a gene; V was cut back by 1 base and J by 1 base. Per germline, CDR1 SGHTA and CDR2 FQGTGA. This CDR3 is built from 15 residues. CDR3 protein: CASSLMGGVQETQYF. The DNA of the CDR3 is TGTGCCAGCAGCTTAATGGGGGGGGTCCAAGAGACCCAGTACTTC.

This clonotype turned up a few times. This chain links TRBV7-9 with TRBJ1-2; TRBD1 aligns across 8 bases. From germline, CDR1 is SEHNR and CDR2 FQNEAQ (reference sequence). Trimming at V came to 4 bases and at J to 0 bases, leaving 10 bases not matched to a gene. This CDR3 comprises 17 residues. The CDR3 region is CASSSTGVARSNYGYTF. In DNA form, the CDR3 reads TGTGCCAGCAGCTCGACAGGGGTCGCCCGTTCTAACTATGGCTACACCTTC.

This clonotype was recorded at least ten times. This chain connects TRBV18 to TRBJ1-1, with 9 bases that match TRBD1. With 3 bases clipped from V and 7 bases from J, the junction kept 6 bases outside the gene matches. The CDR3 spans 14 residues. In germline, CDR1 is KGHSH, CDR2 LQKENI. CDR3 DNA sequence: TGTGCCAGCTCACCCCCCGGGACAGGGTTTGAAGCTTTCTTT. Protein: CASSPPGTGFEAFF.